A single sample is the source of the 20 T cell receptor beta chains below, sequenced in a study of response to subunit inactivated influenza vaccine. TCRdb used MiXCR to reprocess the RT-PCR reads, holding one entry per CDR3 protein. Of 500,000 or so distinct CDR3 sequences detected, more than 15% appear once; the ten largest clones hold 3% to 3.5%. Sequencing was performed on CD4+ T cells sorted from PBMCs, taken about 24 months after vaccination. All receptors come from a man in his fifties or sixties who received an inactivated influenza vaccine.

This clonotype turned up a few times. The rearrangement joins TRBV7-2 to TRBJ1-1; 8 bases map to TRBD1. Unmatched junction bases numbered 5, after V lost 5 bases and J lost 3 bases. Germline values: CDR1 SGHTA, CDR2 FQGNSA. This CDR3 contains 14 residues. The DNA of the CDR3 is TGTGCCAGCAGCATGACAGGGGCGTACACTGAAGCTTTCTTT. It specifies CASSMTGAYTEAFF.

This clonotype has a handful of counts. This chain uses TRBV4-1 with TRBJ1-2, with D possibly matching TRBD1 (5 bases). The length of the CDR3 is 13 residues. Germline CDR1 and CDR2: MGHRA and YSYEKL. The V gene lost 1 base and the J gene lost 13 bases, with 16 bases spanning the gap. CDR3 DNA sequence: TGCGCCAGCAGCCAAGGGAGGACACCCGTTTTCACCTTC. Translating it yields CASSQGRTPVFTF.

This clonotype was recorded at least ten times. V usage is TRBV20-1 and J usage is TRBJ2-5; D remains unclear. Trimming left V 5 bases short and J 2 bases short, with 3 bases between. The germline gives CDR1 DFQATT, CDR2 SNEGSKA (reference sequence). The CDR3 runs to 10 residues. The CDR3 DNA reads as TGCAGTGCTGAACAAGAGACCCAGTACTTC. It codes for CSAEQETQYF.

This clonotype has more than one count but fewer than ten. The chain carries TRBV16 and TRBJ2-7; tentative D call: TRBD1 (6 bases). V lost 0 bases to trimming and J lost 4 bases, with 10 bases between them. The germline CDR1 and CDR2 sequences are KGHSY and FQNENV. This CDR3 is built from 14 residues. The CDR3 bases are TGTGCCAGCAGCCAATCGCCAGGGGCTTACGAGCAGTACTTC. Protein sequence: CASSQSPGAYEQYF. Based on the CDR3 plus reference TRBV16 and TRBJ2-7, the full variable domain is GEEVAQTPKHLVRGEGQKAKLYCAPIKGHSYVFWYQQVLKNEFKFLISFQNENVFDETGMPKERFSAKCLPNSPCSLEIQATKLEDSAVYFCASSQSPGAYEQYFGPGTRLTVT.

This clonotype appeared a few times. The chain combines TRBV4-2 with TRBJ1-4; D is unresolved. The CDR3 has 15 amino acids. In germline, CDR1 is LGHNA, CDR2 YNFKEQ. Between the trimmed V and J ends, which lost 0 bases and 3 bases, there was a span of 8 bases. This CDR3 is CASSQDELANEKLFF. In nucleotides, the CDR3 is TGTGCCAGCAGCCAAGATGAGCTGGCTAATGAAAAACTGTTTTTT.

This clonotype was seen a few times. The chain carries TRBV12-3 or TRBV12-4 and TRBJ2-1; D not certain. This CDR3 has 13 residues. Trimming left V 3 bases short and J 8 bases short, with 11 bases between. This CDR3 is CASSLVSLDEQFF. Here the CDR3 DNA reads TGTGCCAGCAGTTTGGTTTCCTTGGATGAGCAGTTCTTC.

This clonotype has just a few counts. The gene calls are TRBV20-1 and TRBJ2-3, with 11 bases fitting TRBD2. After removal of 8 bases from V and 2 bases from J, the junction contained 12 bases not matched to a gene. CDR1 is DFQATT, CDR2 SNEGSKA, per germline (reference sequence). The CDR3 runs to 16 residues. CDR3 nucleotide sequence: TGCAGTACGAACCGACTAGCGGGGTTCAACACAGATACGCAGTATTTT. It codes for CSTNRLAGFNTDTQYF.

This clonotype has more than one count but fewer than ten. Its ends do not fully match the called genes, so a read error is possible. V is TRBV20-1 and J is TRBJ2-4; 11 nucleotides line up with TRBD2. The CDR3 consists of 16 residues. Germline-derived CDR1 and CDR2 are DFQATT and SNEGSKA (reference sequence). This CDR3 reads CSARGASGRTVYIQYF. The CDR3 coding sequence is TGCAGTGCAAGAGGGGCTAGCGGGAGGACAGTGTACATTCAGTACTTC.

Many counts were recorded for this clonotype. This CDR3 reads CAIRGGLAGGFDEQFF. The CDR3 DNA reads as TGTGCCATCAGGGGCGGACTAGCGGGAGGATTCGATGAGCAGTTCTTC. The chain uses TRBV10-3 and TRBJ2-1, with 14 bases lining up with TRBD2. V lost 6 bases to trimming and J lost 8 bases; unmatched junction nucleotides: 9. The CDR3 has 16 residues. Germline V gene data show CDR1 as ENHRY and CDR2 as SYGVKD.

A note on this clonotype: One base away lies a much larger clone, so this may be a sequencing read error. The chain carries TRBV6-5 and TRBJ2-7, with 9 bases matching TRBD1. The trim removed 1 base at V and 6 bases at J, leaving 10 bases unmatched. This CDR3 has 16 residues. Germline CDR1 and CDR2: MNHEY and SVGAGI. CDR3 sequence reads: CASSYYRRDRACEQYF. The CDR3 nucleotides read TGTGCCAGCAGTTACTATCGAAGGGACAGGGCCTGCGAGCAGTACTTC.

The rearrangement uses TRBV10-3 and TRBJ2-5; D is ambiguous. Trimming pared 2 bases from V and 4 bases from J, leaving 17 bases between. CDR3 length: 16 residues. CDR1 is ENHRY and CDR2 is SYGVKD in the germline V gene. The DNA of the CDR3 is TGTGCCATCAGTGAGAGGTTGTTCAGGACCGGAGAGACCCAGTACTTC. Translating gives CAISERLFRTGETQYF.

Worth noting for this clonotype: The junction shows a germline mismatch at one end, possibly a read error. The chain employs TRBV6-1 and TRBJ1-2; 9 positions match TRBD1. CDR3 size: 15 residues. Germline assignment: CDR1 MNHNS and CDR2 SASEGT. The CDR3 nucleotides are TGTGCCAGCAATGAATTAAGGACAGGGGTTGGTGGCTACACCTTC. Residues: CASNELRTGVGGYTF.

This clonotype was recorded a few times. The chain joins TRBV20-1 to TRBJ1-2; D perhaps matches TRBD1 (5 bases). Trimming removed 6 bases at V and 7 bases at J, with 15 bases between. This CDR3 contains 12 residues. CDR1 is DFQATT and CDR2 is SNEGSKA in the germline V gene (reference sequence). As DNA, the CDR3 is TGCAGTGCGGCCTTGGCGGGGCCTGGCTACACCTTC. Its translation: CSAALAGPGYTF.

This clonotype was seen more than once but under ten times. The chain combines TRBV15 with TRBJ2-7; the D gene could be TRBD1 or TRBD2 (5 bases each). V lost 3 bases and J lost 1, with 13 bases in between. CDR3 length: 15 residues. Germline assignment: CDR1 LNHNV and CDR2 YYDKDF (reference sequence). The CDR3 DNA follows: TGTGCCACCAGCAGGGGGGAAGCAGGATCCTACGAGCAGTACTTC. Its protein product is CATSRGEAGSYEQYF.

This clonotype has only a few counts. The gene calls are TRBV10-3 and TRBJ2-7, with a weak D call TRBD1 (5 bases). This CDR3 comprises 16 residues. V was cut by 7 bases and J by 1 base, with 20 bases left in between. CDR1 is ENHRY, CDR2 SYGVKD, per germline. CDR3 loop: CAITDSAANRSYEQYF. Here the CDR3 DNA reads TGTGCCATCACCGACAGCGCAGCAAATAGGTCCTACGAGCAGTACTTC.

This clonotype appeared a few times. This chain's CDR3 is CASSLAGQLYEQYF. The CDR3 DNA reads TGTGCCAGCAGCTTAGCGGGACAGCTCTACGAGCAGTACTTC. This sequence joins TRBV7-9 and TRBJ2-7; 7 nucleotides line up with TRBD1. With 0 bases clipped from V and 3 bases from J, the junction kept 2 bases outside the gene matches. This CDR3 has 14 amino acids. The germline gives CDR1 SEHNR, CDR2 FQNEAQ (reference sequence).

This clonotype was detected many times. V usage is TRBV4-3 and J usage is TRBJ2-1; D may match TRBD1 or TRBD2 (5 bases each). This CDR3 region has 16 residues. Germline-derived CDR1 and CDR2 are LGHNA and YSLEER. Trimming stripped 0 bases from V and 0 bases from J, with 9 bases between. The CDR3 sequence is CASSQEAGSSYNEQFF. CDR3 in DNA: TGCGCCAGCAGCCAAGAGGCAGGGAGCTCCTACAATGAGCAGTTCTTC.

The V gene is TRBV7-2, the J gene TRBJ2-1; the D gene is possibly TRBD2 (5 bases). The CDR3 is made up of 12 amino acids. V was pared by 4 bases and J by 14 bases, with 15 bases between. CDR1 and CDR2 from the germline V gene are SGHTA and FQGNSA. CDR3 DNA: TGTGCCAGCAGCTCGATTAGCGTTAGGAAGTTCTTC. Amino acid sequence: CASSSISVRKFF. The variable domain in full, completed from reference TRBV7-2 and TRBJ2-1, reads GAGVSQSPSNKVTEKGKDVELRCDPISGHTALYWYRQSLGQGLEFLIYFQGNSAPDKSGLPSDRFSAERTGGSVSTLTIQRTQQEDSAVYLCASSSISVRKFFGPGTRLTVL.

The sample holds a few counts of this clonotype. The chain recombines TRBV3-1 with TRBJ1-6, with D unclear. The CDR3 is 14 residues long. Germline values: CDR1 LGHDT, CDR2 YNNKEL (reference sequence). The V gene lost 8 bases and the J gene lost 0 bases, with 8 bases spanning the gap. The CDR3 region is CASGLGSYNSPLHF. In DNA, the CDR3 is TGTGCCAGCGGCTTGGGCTCCTATAATTCACCCCTCCACTTT.

This clonotype was seen a handful of times. V usage is TRBV6-5 and J usage is TRBJ1-1; no firm D call. CDR1 is MNHEY, CDR2 SVGAGI, per germline. Trimming removed 2 bases from V and 6 bases from J, with 10 bases in between. The CDR3 runs to 13 residues. Here the CDR3 reads CASSYGWSAEAFF. CDR3 DNA: TGTGCCAGCAGTTACGGGTGGTCTGCTGAAGCTTTCTTT.